This TCR beta chain was captured by sequencing in a study of blood T cell repertoires in COVID-19. The wider study: Specimens from acute and convalescent COVID-19 originated in the United States, Italy and Spain. T cells, B-cell-depleted T cells, or PBMCs provided the cDNA or gDNA that served as material.

Repertoires were generated with immunoSEQ multiplex PCR, while TCRdb's copy carries only in-frame clones and drops some. Counted here are roughly 70,000 clones, 80% to 90% occurring once; the ten biggest clones make up approximately 10%. Germline V CDR1 and CDR2: SNHLY, FYNNEI. The CDR3 is 15 residues long. V was shortened by 4 bases and J by 3 bases, with 15 bases between the two germline ends. V gene TRBV2 combines with J gene TRBJ1-1; D possibly corresponds to TRBD1 (5 bases). The TCR comes from a man older than 75 with acute or convalescent COVID-19. Sequenced material: peripheral blood. CDR3 residues: CASSVQGSLDTEAFF. CDR3 coding DNA: TGTGCCAGCAGTGTGCAGGGTTCGTTGGACACTGAAGCTTTCTTT.